These 24 T cell receptor beta chains were sequenced from one sample in a study of glioma-infiltrating T cells after dendritic cell vaccination. Assay: immunoSEQ multiplex PCR; the TCRdb copy retains only in-frame clones and omits some. The sample consists of roughly 100,000 clones, about 84% of them appearing once. Sequencing used blood, obtained before dendritic cell vaccination. The receptors stem from a human donor with glioblastoma.

The chain recombines TRBV6-6 with TRBJ2-1; D might be TRBD1 (5 bases). CDR3 length: 16 residues. Germline V lookup: CDR1 MNHNY, CDR2 SVGAGI (reference sequence). The V gene lost 4 bases and the J gene lost 0 bases, with 13 bases spanning the gap. The CDR3 DNA sequence: TGTGCCAGCAGTTCGACAGATTCTAGCTCCTACAATGAGCAGTTCTTC. Its translation is CASSSTDSSSYNEQFF.

V usage is TRBV7-9 and J usage is TRBJ1-4; 7 positions match TRBD1. Germline CDR1 reads SEHNR; CDR2 reads FQNEAQ (reference sequence). There are 15 residues in the CDR3. V lost 5 bases and J lost 3; bases outside the gene matches: 6. The CDR3: CASSPRQGSNEKLFF. CDR3 nucleotides: TGTGCCAGCAGCCCGCGACAGGGTTCTAATGAAAAACTGTTTTTT. The full variable domain, completed using reference TRBV7-9 and TRBJ1-4, is DTGVSQNPRHKITKRGQNVTFRCDPISEHNRLYWYRQTLGQGPEFLTYFQNEAQLEKSRLLSDRFSAERPKGSFSTLEIQRTEQGDSAMYLCASSPRQGSNEKLFFGSGTQLSVL.

This rearrangement joins TRBV9 to TRBJ2-5; possible D gene TRBD1, 5 bases. V lost 0 bases to trimming and J lost 0 bases, with 9 bases between them. CDR3 size: 15 residues. Germline CDR1 and CDR2: SGDLS and YYNGEE. CDR3 in amino acids: CASSVEGRYQETQYF. The CDR3 DNA is TGTGCCAGCAGCGTAGAGGGGCGGTACCAAGAGACCCAGTACTTC.

The CDR3 sequence: CASSQATGVPNTEAFF. In nucleotides, the CDR3 is TGTGCCAGCTCTCAAGCGACAGGGGTTCCGAACACTGAAGCTTTCTTT. This sequence joins TRBV18 and TRBJ1-1, with TRBD1 matching 8 bases. Trimming at V came to 6 bases and at J to 1 base, leaving 10 bases not matched to a gene. There are 16 residues in the CDR3. Germline V gene lookup returns CDR1 KGHSH and CDR2 LQKENI.

V usage is TRBV6-5 and J usage is TRBJ1-3; a possible D gene is TRBD1 (6 bases). From germline, CDR1 is MNHEY and CDR2 SVGAGI. This CDR3 has 15 residues. V was trimmed by 6 bases and J by 0 bases, leaving 12 bases between them. CDR3 bases: TGTGCCAGCAGCGGGGGGCCTTTCTCTGGAAACACCATATATTTT. Its translation is CASSGGPFSGNTIYF.

This clone was detected only a few times. This chain uses TRBV6-6 with TRBJ1-2; TRBD1 agrees at 7 bases. The CDR3 covers 15 residues. The ends lost 6 bases at V and 4 bases at J; junction bases unmatched: 11. The germline V gene has CDR1 MNHNY and CDR2 SVGAGI (reference sequence). CDR3: CASSLDREFTYGYTF. The CDR3 region has the DNA TGTGCCAGCAGCCTTGACAGGGAGTTTACCTATGGCTACACCTTC.

V and J are TRBV11-2 and TRBJ2-1; 7 nucleotides align to TRBD2. V shed 5 bases, J shed 6 bases, and the junction held 4 bases outside the gene matches. The CDR3 contains 13 residues. Germline lookup yields CDR1 SGHAT and CDR2 FQNNGV. CDR3 DNA sequence: TGTGCCAGCAGCACGGGAGGTTCCAATGAGCAGTTCTTC. Its protein is CASSTGGSNEQFF.

This clone was picked up one time. The rearrangement links TRBV7-9 to TRBJ1-1, with a weak D call TRBD1 (5 bases). Trimming left V 4 bases short and J 3 bases short, with 12 bases between. Germline values: CDR1 SEHNR, CDR2 FQNEAQ (reference sequence). This CDR3 region has 14 residues. CDR3 sequence (DNA): TGTGCCAGCAGCTCCCAGGGTACGGACACTGAAGCTTTCTTT. As protein: CASSSQGTDTEAFF. The full variable domain, rest sourced from reference TRBV7-9 and TRBJ1-1, is DTGVSQNPRHKITKRGQNVTFRCDPISEHNRLYWYRQTLGQGPEFLTYFQNEAQLEKSRLLSDRFSAERPKGSFSTLEIQRTEQGDSAMYLCASSSQGTDTEAFFGQGTRLTVV.

The rearrangement uses TRBV29-1 and TRBJ2-5; 7 positions match TRBD1. Germline V gives CDR1 SQVTM, CDR2 ANQGSEA. CDR3 length: 12 amino acids. V lost 6 bases to trimming and J lost 2 bases; unmatched junction nucleotides: 3. The CDR3 sequence: CSVPQGQETQYF. DNA of the CDR3: TGCAGCGTCCCACAGGGGCAAGAGACCCAGTACTTC.

J is TRBJ2-5 and V is TRBV5-6; 7 nucleotides match TRBD2. Per the germline V gene, CDR1 is SGHDT and CDR2 is YYEEEE. CDR3 length equals 15 residues. V trimming: 3 bases; J trimming: 1 base; junction bases outside the gene matches: 6. The CDR3 DNA is TGTGCCAGCAGCTCGGTACTAGCGTCCCAAGAGACCCAGTACTTC. This encodes CASSSVLASQETQYF.

The V call is TRBV7-2, the J call TRBJ2-1; 10 positions agree with TRBD1. Germline CDR1 SGHTA, CDR2 FQGNSA. The length of the CDR3 is 16 residues. V lost 5 bases, J lost 7 bases, and 11 bases stayed unmatched. The CDR3: CASSGPGTGVVNEQFF. In nucleotides, the CDR3 is TGTGCCAGCAGCGGGCCCGGGACAGGGGTAGTGAATGAGCAGTTCTTC.

This chain links TRBV27 with TRBJ2-1, with TRBD2 identical over 9 bases. Looked up from germline, CDR1 is MNHEY and CDR2 is SMNVEV (reference sequence). CDR3 length equals 16 residues. The trim removed 5 bases at V and 6 bases at J, leaving 11 bases unmatched. The CDR3 is CASSGKSGRSPNEQFF. The CDR3 DNA sequence: TGTGCCAGCAGTGGAAAAAGCGGGAGGTCCCCCAATGAGCAGTTCTTC.

The chain combines TRBV5-1 with TRBJ2-3, with D unresolved. The V and J ends lost 4 bases and 2 bases respectively, with 14 bases between them. Germline V gives CDR1 SGHRS, CDR2 YFSETQ. This CDR3 contains 15 residues. CDR3 coding DNA: TGCGCCAGCAGCCCCTACGGAGAGACCACAGATACGCAGTATTTT. It codes for CASSPYGETTDTQYF. The full variable domain, its missing parts supplied by reference TRBV5-1 and TRBJ2-3, is KAGVTQTPRYLIKTRGQQVTLSCSPISGHRSVSWYQQTPGQGLQFLFEYFSETQRNKGNFPGRFSGRQFSNSRSEMNVSTLELGDSALYLCASSPYGETTDTQYFGPGTRLTVL.

This sequence joins TRBV2 and TRBJ1-6; TRBD1 matches 9 bases. The trim removed 6 bases at V and 10 bases at J, leaving 10 bases unmatched. Germline V gives CDR1 SNHLY, CDR2 FYNNEI. This CDR3 has 15 amino acids. This CDR3 reads CASSGGQGIGSPLHF. The CDR3 bases are TGTGCCAGCAGCGGTGGACAGGGGATCGGCTCACCCCTCCACTTT.

This clone counts as medium-sized. This chain links TRBV2 with TRBJ1-2; no clear D gene. Trimming removed 4 bases at V and 4 bases at J, with 7 bases between. The CDR3 has 12 amino acids. Germline values: CDR1 SNHLY, CDR2 FYNNEI. The CDR3 is CASSGASYGYTF. The CDR3 bases are TGTGCCAGCAGTGGGGCGAGCTATGGCTACACCTTC.

The chain combines TRBV5-1 with TRBJ2-5; D ambiguous. This CDR3 is 13 amino acids long. Germline CDR1 SGHRS, CDR2 YFSETQ. V lost 7 bases and J 0 bases, leaving 10 bases between the germline ends. CDR3 region: CASCEQYQETQYF. The DNA of the CDR3 is TGCGCCAGCTGCGAACAGTACCAAGAGACCCAGTACTTC.

J is TRBJ2-5 and V is TRBV2; 10 bases line up with TRBD1. The V and J ends lost 6 bases and 5 bases, in that order; junction bases with no gene match: 9. The CDR3 spans 15 residues. The V gene's germline CDR1 is SNHLY and CDR2 FYNNEI. The CDR3 spells CASSLPGTGVETQYF. DNA of the CDR3: TGTGCCAGCAGCCTTCCCGGGACAGGGGTCGAGACCCAGTACTTC.

As concerns this clone: Other DNA sequences from this sample encode an identical CDR3 as well. The CDR3 spells CASSDRGETQYF. As DNA, the CDR3 is TGTGCCAGCAGTGACAGGGGAGAGACCCAGTACTTC. The chain couples TRBV2 to TRBJ2-5; tentatively, D is TRBD1 (6 bases). CDR3 length equals 12 residues. V lost 3 bases and J 4 bases, leaving 6 bases between the germline ends. The germline gives CDR1 SNHLY, CDR2 FYNNEI.

The chain links TRBV6-1 to TRBJ1-1, with no clear D. V lost 8 bases and J 0 bases, leaving 10 bases between the germline ends. Germline CDR1 is MNHNS and CDR2 is SASEGT. The CDR3 extends over 13 amino acids. CDR3 DNA sequence: TGTGCCAGCGCCGGCGGCTTGAACACTGAAGCTTTCTTT. Its translation is CASAGGLNTEAFF.

The V and J genes are TRBV6-5 and TRBJ2-2; D ambiguous. V lost 5 bases to trimming and J lost 6 bases, with 13 bases between them. Germline-derived CDR1 and CDR2 are MNHEY and SVGAGI. This CDR3 is built from 14 residues. Written as DNA, the CDR3 is TGTGCCAGCAGTCAAGACCAGGTCCCCGGGGAGCTGTTTTTT. This codes for CASSQDQVPGELFF.

J is TRBJ2-3 and V is TRBV7-2; D is uncertain. Germline CDR1 and CDR2: SGHTA and FQGNSA. Trimming took 4 bases from V and 1 from J, leaving 6 bases between them. The CDR3 spans 13 residues. The CDR3 region has the DNA TGTGCCAGCAGCTCCACTCGCACAGATACGCAGTATTTT. This translates into CASSSTRTDTQYF.

CDR3 DNA sequence: TGCGCCAGCAGCTCACAGGGTTCGGACGAGCAGTACTTC. It is translated as CASSSQGSDEQYF. The V gene is TRBV5-1, the J gene TRBJ2-7; possible D gene TRBD1, 6 bases. Deletions cut 3 bases from V and 5 bases from J, with 12 bases between. Germline CDR1 reads SGHRS; CDR2 reads YFSETQ. The CDR3 extends over 13 amino acids.

This clone appeared once. The chain couples TRBV5-1 to TRBJ2-3; 10 bases line up with TRBD1. Trimming took 4 bases from V and 0 from J; bases not matched to a gene: 5. The germline CDR1 and CDR2 sequences are SGHRS and YFSETQ. This CDR3 has 16 residues. In nucleotides, the CDR3 is TGCGCCAGCAGCGTAGGGACAGGGGCCAGCACAGATACGCAGTATTTT. Amino acids: CASSVGTGASTDTQYF.

This clone was observed a few times. The chain links TRBV13 to TRBJ1-1; D gene unclear. The ends were cut back, 5 bases at V and 1 base at J, with 11 bases in the middle. The germline gives CDR1 PRHDT, CDR2 FYEKMQ (reference sequence). The CDR3 length is 14 residues. The CDR3 DNA reads as TGTGCCAGCAGCCACCTCGGAGGGAACACTGAAGCTTTCTTT. It specifies CASSHLGGNTEAFF.